The T cell receptor beta chain described here comes from a study of T-cell reconstitution after alpha-beta-depleted transplantation in children. In its sample, this clonotype was seen many times. Unique molecular identifiers were built into the TCRbeta library. Each CDR3 protein is one row after TCRdb ran MiXCR on the PCR reads. The top ten clones hold about 4% of a sample with about 360,000 distinct CDR3 sequences, roughly 13% of them seen once. Source: PBMCs, taken from the stem cell graft. The sequence was collected from a human donor who donated a stem cell graft to a child with Fanconi anemia.

CDR3 in amino acids: CSATREDRDSFPEAFF. DNA for the CDR3: TGCAGTGCTACACGAGAGGACAGGGATAGTTTCCCTGAAGCTTTCTTT. The chain carries TRBV20-1 and TRBJ1-1, with 8 bases fitting TRBD1. V shed 4 bases and J 6 bases; nucleotides not matched to a gene: 16. The CDR3 has 16 residues. CDR1 and CDR2 (germline): DFQATT, SNEGSKA (reference sequence).